Below are 30 T cell receptor beta chains sequenced from a single sample in a study of blood T cell repertoires in COVID-19. The method was immunoSEQ multiplex PCR; TCRdb's version includes in-frame clones alone and lacks a portion of them. The top ten hold 5.1% of the sample, which has 200,000 or so clones, under 90% seen once. Input material: peripheral blood. These receptors were taken from a woman aged 55-70 years who had recovered from COVID-19.

As for this clone: Compared with germline, one end of the junction differs, possibly owing to a read error. This CDR3 reads CASSPRTF. The DNA for the CDR3 is TGTGCCAGCAGCCCCAGGACTTTT. The chain joins TRBV5-8 to TRBJ1-1; D remains unclear. CDR3 length equals 8 residues. The germline CDR1 and CDR2 sequences are SGHTS and YDEGEE.

V gene TRBV3-1 (or the pseudogene TRBV3-2) combines with J gene TRBJ2-3, with 12 bases fitting TRBD2. CDR1 and CDR2 (germline): LGHDT, YNNKEL (reference sequence). This CDR3 spans 17 amino acids. V lost 6 bases to trimming and J lost 1 base; unmatched junction nucleotides: 8. This CDR3 is CASRLAGGRWGTDTQYF. In DNA, the CDR3 is TGTGCCAGCAGGCTAGCGGGGGGGCGATGGGGCACAGATACGCAGTATTTT.

V is TRBV21-1 and J is TRBJ1-2; TRBD1 is the table's D call, not checked against the DNA. TRBV21-1 is reported as a pseudogene. This CDR3 spans 18 amino acids. The CDR3 reads CASSITGTGVGLRGGYTF. Written as DNA, the CDR3 is TGTGCCAGCAGCATTACCGGGACAGGGGTAGGCCTTCGGGGTGGCTACACCTTC.

The chain carries TRBV5-4 and TRBJ2-7; perhaps TRBD2 as D (5 bases). V shed 3 bases and J shed 2 bases, with 12 bases lying between them. This CDR3 is 14 amino acids long. CDR1 SGHNT and CDR2 YYREEE come from the germline V gene (reference sequence). CDR3 coding DNA: TGTGCCAGCAGCTCCAGACCGGGAACCTACGAGCAGTACTTC. Protein product: CASSSRPGTYEQYF.

The V and J genes are TRBV6-5 and TRBJ1-1; 8 bases match TRBD1. Germline CDR1 MNHEY, CDR2 SVGAGI. Trimming at V came to 5 bases and at J to 0 bases, leaving 5 bases not matched to a gene. This CDR3 is 15 amino acids long. CDR3 DNA: TGTGCCAGCAGTCATAGACAGGGGCTGAACACTGAAGCTTTCTTT. As protein: CASSHRQGLNTEAFF.

The V call is TRBV7-2, the J call TRBJ1-6; D is uncertain. This CDR3 has 13 amino acids. Germline assignment: CDR1 SGHTA and CDR2 FQGNSA. With 1 base removed from V and 10 bases from J, the gap between germline ends came to 8 bases. This CDR3 is CASSLEEGSPLHF. The CDR3 DNA reads as TGTGCCAGCAGCTTAGAAGAGGGCTCACCCCTCCACTTT.

The chain recombines TRBV5-4 with TRBJ2-5; D possibly corresponds to TRBD1 (5 bases). The CDR3 has 14 amino acids. Germline assignment: CDR1 SGHNT and CDR2 YYREEE (reference sequence). Trimming cost V 4 bases and J 2 bases, with 12 bases left between them. The CDR3 here is CASSKTTAQETQYF. The CDR3 DNA reads TGTGCCAGCAGCAAAACGACAGCACAAGAGACCCAGTACTTC.

The chain uses TRBV27 and TRBJ2-3; a possible D gene is TRBD1 (6 bases). The CDR3 covers 14 residues. Germline V lookup: CDR1 MNHEY, CDR2 SMNVEV (reference sequence). V lost 3 bases to trimming and J lost 1 base, with 8 bases between them. The CDR3 loop reads CASSFWGRTDTQYF. CDR3 DNA: TGTGCCAGCAGTTTTTGGGGGCGCACAGATACGCAGTATTTT.

To note about this clone: The junction departs from germline at one end; a sequencing error may be responsible. The CDR3 region has the DNA TGTGCTAGCAGCTTGGACAACACAGATACGCAGTATTTT. Protein: CASSLDNTDTQYF. The chain employs TRBV7-7 and TRBJ2-3, with D possibly TRBD1 on 5 matching bases. In germline, CDR1 is SSHAT, CDR2 FNYEAQ (reference sequence). This CDR3 spans 13 amino acids.

The rearrangement uses TRBV19 and TRBJ2-5; weak D call: TRBD1 (5 bases). V was pared by 6 bases and J by 4 bases, with 21 bases between. Germline values: CDR1 LNHDA, CDR2 SQIVND (reference sequence). CDR3 size: 16 residues. The CDR3 is CASSTYPRVSVETQYF. The DNA of the CDR3 is TGTGCCAGTAGCACCTACCCCAGGGTCTCGGTAGAGACCCAGTACTTC.

This clone was detected only once. The CDR3 DNA is TGTGCCAGCAGACCGGGACAGGCATACAATCAGCCCCAGCATTTT. Translation: CASRPGQAYNQPQHF. This sequence joins TRBV5-5 and TRBJ1-5; the match to TRBD1 covers 8 bases. Trimming cost V 5 bases and J 3 bases; bases outside gene matches: 7. This CDR3 region has 15 residues. Germline V gene data show CDR1 as SGHKS and CDR2 as YYEKEE (reference sequence).

The chain is built from TRBV6-5 and TRBJ2-7; D remains unclear. This CDR3 has 15 amino acids. Germline values: CDR1 MNHEY, CDR2 SVGAGI. V dropped 8 bases and J dropped 0 bases, with 17 bases sitting between them. The CDR3 is CASWYSPETSYEQYF. The CDR3 DNA reads TGTGCCAGCTGGTACAGCCCAGAAACCTCCTACGAGCAGTACTTC.

V gene TRBV5-1 combines with J gene TRBJ1-4; D gene ambiguous. The CDR3 totals 16 residues. Germline V gene sequence: CDR1 SGHRS, CDR2 YFSETQ. V was shortened by 4 bases and J by 3 bases, with 16 bases between the two germline ends. The CDR3 coding sequence is TGCGCCAGCAGCCCATCTTGGCAGGTTCCTAATGAAAAACTGTTTTTT. Its protein is CASSPSWQVPNEKLFF.

This clone was seen once. The chain combines TRBV7-2 with TRBJ2-6; D remains unclear. V lost 1 base and J lost 0, with 7 bases in between. CDR1 is SGHTA and CDR2 is FQGNSA in the germline V gene. The CDR3 is made up of 16 amino acids. The CDR3 protein is CASSLGVYSGANVLTF. The CDR3 DNA sequence: TGTGCCAGCAGCTTAGGCGTATACTCTGGGGCCAACGTCCTGACTTTC.

This clone occurred once. The rearrangement uses TRBV11-1 and TRBJ2-5; D is unclear. The CDR3 runs 13 residues. Germline lookup yields CDR1 SGHAT and CDR2 FQDESV (reference sequence). V lost 1 base and J lost 2, with 5 bases in between. In nucleotides, the CDR3 is TGTGCCAGCAGCTTAGGTCCTCAAGAGACCCAGTACTTC. It is translated as CASSLGPQETQYF.

The chain combines TRBV10-3 with TRBJ2-1; D uncertain. CDR3 length equals 11 residues. Trimming cost V 3 bases and J 10 bases, with 7 bases left between them. Germline loops: CDR1 ENHRY, CDR2 SYGVKD. CDR3 sequence reads: CAISDMTEQFF. The CDR3, as DNA: TGTGCCATCAGTGACATGACAGAGCAGTTCTTC.

V usage is TRBV5-1 and J usage is TRBJ1-4; maybe TRBD1 (6 bases). The CDR3 spans 15 residues. V shed 4 bases and J shed 6 bases, with 16 bases lying between them. Germline V gene data show CDR1 as SGHRS and CDR2 as YFSETQ. The CDR3 here is CASSPSGRGYEKLFF. In nucleotides, the CDR3 is TGCGCCAGCAGCCCCTCGGGCAGGGGATATGAAAAACTGTTTTTT. Drawing the rest from reference TRBV5-1 and TRBJ1-4, the complete variable domain is KAGVTQTPRYLIKTRGQQVTLSCSPISGHRSVSWYQQTPGQGLQFLFEYFSETQRNKGNFPGRFSGRQFSNSRSEMNVSTLELGDSALYLCASSPSGRGYEKLFFGSGTQLSVL.

The chain carries TRBV27 and TRBJ1-2, with 9 positions matching TRBD1. Unmatched junction bases numbered 3, after V lost 6 bases and J lost 1 base. Germline-derived CDR1 and CDR2 are MNHEY and SMNVEV (reference sequence). CDR3 length equals 14 residues. This chain's CDR3 is CASRRQGGNYGYTF. As DNA, the CDR3 is TGTGCCAGCAGGAGACAGGGGGGTAACTATGGCTACACCTTC.

This chain links TRBV19 with TRBJ2-7, with 8 nucleotides matching TRBD1. Unmatched junction bases numbered 9, after V lost 5 bases and J lost 6 bases. There are 14 residues in the CDR3. Germline V lookup: CDR1 LNHDA, CDR2 SQIVND (reference sequence). CDR3 amino acids: CASSCPTGACEQYF. CDR3 in DNA: TGTGCCAGTAGTTGCCCGACAGGGGCGTGCGAGCAGTACTTC.

V gene TRBV20-1 combines with J gene TRBJ2-5, with D perhaps TRBD2 (6 bases). Germline-derived CDR1 and CDR2 are DFQATT and SNEGSKA (reference sequence). V was trimmed by 3 bases and J by 5 bases, leaving 16 bases between them. The CDR3 length is 14 residues. The CDR3 sequence is CSASKTSPAETQYF. As DNA, the CDR3 is TGCAGTGCTAGTAAAACTAGCCCCGCGGAGACCCAGTACTTC.

The chain's CDR3 is CASGGQGLNEQYF. The CDR3 region has the DNA TGTGCCAGCGGGGGACAGGGGCTTAACGAGCAGTACTTC. The rearrangement joins TRBV27 to TRBJ2-7; 10 positions agree with TRBD1. The CDR3 length is 13 residues. CDR1 MNHEY and CDR2 SMNVEV come from the germline V gene (reference sequence). The V gene end was trimmed by 8 bases and the J gene end by 5 bases; junction bases not matched to a gene: 6.

V is TRBV7-9 and J is TRBJ2-2; 8 bases align to TRBD1. Unmatched junction bases numbered 7, after V lost 4 bases and J lost 3 bases. Looked up from germline, CDR1 is SEHNR and CDR2 is FQNEAQ (reference sequence). The CDR3 has 16 residues. CDR3 coding DNA: TGTGCCAGCAGCTACCGACAGGGGTGGTACACCGGGGAGCTGTTTTTT. Amino acid sequence: CASSYRQGWYTGELFF.

The rearrangement links TRBV7-3 to TRBJ2-3; D remains ambiguous. The V gene lost 2 bases and the J gene lost 6 bases, with 9 bases spanning the gap. Germline V gene data show CDR1 as SGHTA and CDR2 as FQGTGA. The CDR3 extends over 13 amino acids. CDR3 residues: CASSLARSDTQYF. CDR3 DNA sequence: TGTGCCAGCAGCTTAGCTCGGTCCGATACGCAGTATTTT.

V and J are TRBV24-1 and TRBJ2-7; D remains ambiguous. V shed 1 base and J shed 4 bases, with 4 bases lying between them. The CDR3 consists of 12 residues. CDR1 and CDR2 from the germline V gene are KGHDR and SFDVKD. The CDR3: CATSDFGYEQYF. For the CDR3, the DNA is TGTGCCACCAGTGATTTCGGTTACGAGCAGTACTTC.

The V call is TRBV30, the J call TRBJ2-1, with 11 bases identical to TRBD2. This CDR3 has 18 amino acids. From germline, CDR1 is GTSNPN and CDR2 SVGIG (reference sequence). V shed 2 bases, J shed 8 bases, and the junction held 17 bases outside the gene matches. The CDR3 is CAWSIRQGVGTSGDEQFF. CDR3 in DNA: TGTGCCTGGAGTATTAGACAGGGGGTCGGGACTAGCGGAGATGAGCAGTTCTTC.

The chain couples TRBV5-4 to TRBJ1-1; TRBD1 matches 9 bases. V lost 4 bases and J lost 1; bases outside the gene matches: 8. The CDR3 consists of 16 residues. Germline V gene lookup returns CDR1 SGHNT and CDR2 YYREEE (reference sequence). The CDR3 here is CASSTATGGPNTEAFF. The CDR3 DNA reads as TGTGCCAGCAGCACGGCAACAGGGGGCCCGAACACTGAAGCTTTCTTT.

This chain connects TRBV19 to TRBJ2-5, with TRBD2 as a possible D gene (6 bases). V lost 1 base to trimming and J lost 9 bases, with 9 bases between them. Germline values: CDR1 LNHDA, CDR2 SQIVND (reference sequence). The CDR3 covers 12 residues. The CDR3 reads CASSIAWGAQYF. The CDR3 DNA reads TGTGCCAGTAGTATAGCTTGGGGGGCCCAGTACTTC.

The V call is TRBV19, the J call TRBJ1-5; 9 bases align to TRBD1. Unmatched junction bases numbered 10, after V lost 10 bases and J lost 3 bases. Germline V lookup: CDR1 LNHDA, CDR2 SQIVND (reference sequence). This CDR3 contains 15 residues. CDR3 amino acids: CATTGGALVNQPQHF. As DNA, the CDR3 is TGTGCCACTACAGGGGGCGCCTTGGTCAATCAGCCCCAGCATTTT.

The rearrangement links TRBV3-1 (or the pseudogene TRBV3-2) to TRBJ1-2, with D hard to call. The germline V and J ends were trimmed by 4 bases and 7 bases, with 16 bases remaining between them. This CDR3 region has 14 residues. Germline assignment: CDR1 LGHDT and CDR2 YNNKEL (reference sequence). The CDR3 DNA follows: TGTGCCAGCAGCCTAACGCGCAGGCGTAGTGGCTACACCTTC. Translation gives CASSLTRRRSGYTF.

This clone has only one observation. The V gene is TRBV4-2, the J gene TRBJ1-6; D gene uncertain. Trimming shortened V by 1 base and J by 6 bases, and 4 bases separated the two germline ends. The V gene's germline CDR1 is LGHNA and CDR2 YNFKEQ. This CDR3 has 13 amino acids. The CDR3 is CASSQVGNSPLHF. The CDR3 nucleotides read TGTGCCAGCAGCCAAGTCGGTAATTCACCCCTCCACTTT.